This TCR beta chain came from a study of cytomegalovirus exposure and HLA in healthy donors. This clone was counted a few times. What it binds is unknown. General study findings and limits: A later analysis found common viral pathogens apparently linked to several of the most significant clusters.

Vbeta (60) and Jbeta (13) primers were used in the PCR. TCRdb's table, derived via immunoSEQ multiplex PCR, lists solely in-frame clones and lacks some. The data show more than 95,000 clones, 8% to 10% seen once. Germline CDR1 reads LNHDA; CDR2 reads SQIVND (reference sequence). V shed 3 bases and J 2 bases; nucleotides not matched to a gene: 2. CDR3 length: 14 residues. This clonotype was obtained from a man aged 25 to 45 in good health and CMV-seronegative. The chain employs TRBV19 and TRBJ2-7, with 9 bases lining up with TRBD2. The source material was PBMCs. CDR3: CASSMVAGAYEQYF. CDR3 bases: TGTGCCAGTAGTATGGTAGCGGGGGCCTACGAGCAGTACTTC.